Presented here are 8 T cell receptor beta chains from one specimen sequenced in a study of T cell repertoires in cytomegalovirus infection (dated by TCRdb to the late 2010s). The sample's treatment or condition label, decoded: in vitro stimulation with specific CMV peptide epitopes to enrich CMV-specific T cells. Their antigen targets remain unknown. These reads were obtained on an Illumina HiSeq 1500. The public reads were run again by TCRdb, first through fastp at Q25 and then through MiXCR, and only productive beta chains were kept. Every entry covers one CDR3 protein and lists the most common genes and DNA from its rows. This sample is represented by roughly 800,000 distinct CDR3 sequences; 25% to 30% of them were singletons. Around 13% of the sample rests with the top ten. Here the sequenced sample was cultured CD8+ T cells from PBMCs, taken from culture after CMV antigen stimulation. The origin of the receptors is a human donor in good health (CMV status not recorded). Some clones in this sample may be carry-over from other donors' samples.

CDR3 coding DNA: TGTGCCAGTAGTATAGTAGAGACCTCCGGTGGGACAGATACGCAGTATTTT. It is translated as CASSIVETSGGTDTQYF. The J gene is TRBJ2-3, the V gene TRBV19, with no clear D. The CDR3 is 17 amino acids. Trimming cost V 1 base and J 3 bases, with 17 bases left between them. Germline-derived CDR1 and CDR2 are LNHDA and SQIVND (reference sequence).

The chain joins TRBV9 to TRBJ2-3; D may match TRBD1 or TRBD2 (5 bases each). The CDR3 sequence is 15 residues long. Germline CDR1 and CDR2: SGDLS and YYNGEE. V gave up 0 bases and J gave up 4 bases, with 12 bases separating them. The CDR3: CASSVVGRGADTQYF. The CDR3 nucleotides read TGTGCCAGCAGCGTAGTCGGGCGAGGGGCAGATACGCAGTATTTT.

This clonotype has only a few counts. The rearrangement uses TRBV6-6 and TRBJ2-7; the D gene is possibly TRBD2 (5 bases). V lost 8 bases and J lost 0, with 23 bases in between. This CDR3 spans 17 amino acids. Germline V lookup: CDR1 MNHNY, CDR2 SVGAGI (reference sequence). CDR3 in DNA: TGTGCCAGCGGAAGGACTCCGGGTGAGCTGAACTCCTACGAGCAGTACTTC. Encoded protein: CASGRTPGELNSYEQYF.

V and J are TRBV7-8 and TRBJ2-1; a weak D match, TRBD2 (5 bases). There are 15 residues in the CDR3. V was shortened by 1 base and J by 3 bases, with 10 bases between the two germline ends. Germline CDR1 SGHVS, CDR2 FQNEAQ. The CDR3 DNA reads TGTGCCAGCAGCTTAGTGGTGGGAGTCTACAATGAGCAGTTCTTC. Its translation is CASSLVVGVYNEQFF.

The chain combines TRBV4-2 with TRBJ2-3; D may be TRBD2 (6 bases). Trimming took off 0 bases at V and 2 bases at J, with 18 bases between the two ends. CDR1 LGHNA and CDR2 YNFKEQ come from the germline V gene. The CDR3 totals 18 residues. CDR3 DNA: TGTGCCAGCAGCCAAGATCGGCCCGGGACTGGGGTCACAGATACGCAGTATTTT. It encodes CASSQDRPGTGVTDTQYF.

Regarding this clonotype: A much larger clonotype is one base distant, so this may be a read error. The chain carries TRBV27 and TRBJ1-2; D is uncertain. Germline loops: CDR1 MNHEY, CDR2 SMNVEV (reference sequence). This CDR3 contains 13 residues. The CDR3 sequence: CANSWNSLYGYTF. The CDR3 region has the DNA TGTGCCAACAGTTGGAACAGTCTCTATGGCTACACCTTC.

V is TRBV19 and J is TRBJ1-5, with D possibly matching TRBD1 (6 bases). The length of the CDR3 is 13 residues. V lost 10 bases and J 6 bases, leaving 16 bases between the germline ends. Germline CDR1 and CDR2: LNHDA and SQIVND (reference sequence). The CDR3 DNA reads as TGTGCCACGACACTGGGAGGGGGTCAGCCCCAGCATTTT. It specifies CATTLGGGQPQHF.

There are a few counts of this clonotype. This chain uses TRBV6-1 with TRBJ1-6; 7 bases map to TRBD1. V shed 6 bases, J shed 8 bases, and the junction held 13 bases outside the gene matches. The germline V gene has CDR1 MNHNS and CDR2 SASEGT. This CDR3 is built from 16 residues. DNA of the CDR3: TGTGCCAGCAGACGTACCCCGACAGGGTCGCATTCACCCCTCCACTTT. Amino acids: CASRRTPTGSHSPLHF.